This record covers a single T cell receptor (beta chain). Clones were read by immunoSEQ multiplex PCR, and TCRdb kept only the in-frame ones, dropping some. The sample consists of approximately 1,500,000 clones, 98% of them appearing once. This entry is derived from a study of shared clonotypes between healthy human individuals. CDR3 length: 11 amino acids. Germline CDR1 and CDR2: MNHNS and SASEGT. V lost 4 bases and J 9 bases, leaving 7 bases between the germline ends. The TCR comes from a young man in good health. This rearrangement joins TRBV6-1 to TRBJ2-1, with D unclear. Sequencing input: naive CD4+ T cells sorted from blood. Subset: CD45RA+ positively selected. The CDR3 DNA reads as TGTGCCAGCAGTGTAATCTCTGAGCAGTTCTTC. This gives the protein CASSVISEQFF.